The sequence of this T cell receptor (beta chain) was determined in a study of T cell changes during pregnancy in multiple sclerosis. This clone appeared a single time. Sequencing used immunoSEQ multiplex PCR; TCRdb keeps in-frame clones, though not all of them. The sample includes tens of thousands of clones, about 92% of them seen just once. The CDR3 is made up of 15 amino acids. V was pared by 5 bases and J by 7 bases, with 11 bases of the junction left unmatched. Germline values: CDR1 MDHEN, CDR2 SYDVKM. Sequences were derived from CD4+ T cells from peripheral blood mononuclear cells, sampled in the third trimester of pregnancy. The sequence came from a female donor with multiple sclerosis, enrolled in a pregnancy study. V is TRBV28 and J is TRBJ2-3; 8 nucleotides line up with TRBD1. The CDR3: CASSRAGGSVHTQYF. In DNA form, the CDR3 reads TGTGCCAGCAGTCGGGCAGGGGGCTCAGTTCATACGCAGTATTTT. Complete variable domain (other parts from reference TRBV28 and TRBJ2-3): DVKVTQSSRYLVKRTGEKVFLECVQDMDHENMFWYRQDPGLGLRLIYFSYDVKMKEKGDIPEGYSVSREKKERFSLILESASTNQTSMYLCASSRAGGSVHTQYFGPGTRLTVL.